Listed here are 17 T cell receptor beta chains from one sample, sequenced in a study of graft-versus-host responses after intestinal transplantation. Profiled with immunoSEQ multiplex PCR; TCRdb holds only in-frame clones, not every one. This sample has 7,000 to 9,000 clones, with less than 40% found just once. The sequenced sample was alloreactive CD4+ T cells from a mixed lymphocyte reaction culture, obtained before transplantation. Subset in this sample: CFSE-low proliferating T cells sorted from approximately six-day pre-transplant mixed lymphocyte reaction (GvH or HvG direction). Receptors were obtained from a human patient who was an organ donor for intestinal transplantation.

The chain links TRBV7-9 to TRBJ2-3; tentatively, D is TRBD1 (5 bases). CDR1 SEHNR and CDR2 FQNEAQ come from the germline V gene (reference sequence). The CDR3 sequence is 13 residues long. With 3 bases removed from V and 1 base from J, the gap between germline ends came to 5 bases. The CDR3 DNA sequence: TGTGCCAGCAGCTTGACAGGCACAGATACGCAGTATTTT. Protein product: CASSLTGTDTQYF.

V and J are TRBV6-5 and TRBJ2-2; possible D gene TRBD1, 5 bases. V gave up 2 bases and J gave up 6 bases, with 16 bases separating them. The V gene's germline CDR1 is MNHEY and CDR2 SVGAGI. The CDR3 loop spans 16 amino acids. CDR3 protein: CASSYRQPLWSGELFF. The CDR3 DNA is TGTGCCAGCAGTTACAGACAGCCACTCTGGTCCGGGGAGCTGTTTTTT.

The chain links TRBV7-9 to TRBJ2-2, with 7 bases that match TRBD2. The CDR3 is made up of 16 amino acids. V lost 4 bases to trimming and J lost 4 bases; unmatched junction nucleotides: 9. Germline values: CDR1 SEHNR, CDR2 FQNEAQ (reference sequence). CDR3 protein: CASSSPSGGITGELFF. DNA for the CDR3: TGTGCCAGCAGCTCCCCCTCGGGGGGAATCACCGGGGAGCTGTTTTTT. The complete variable domain, with remaining parts taken from reference TRBV7-9 and TRBJ2-2, reads DTGVSQNPRHKITKRGQNVTFRCDPISEHNRLYWYRQTLGQGPEFLTYFQNEAQLEKSRLLSDRFSAERPKGSFSTLEIQRTEQGDSAMYLCASSSPSGGITGELFFGEGSRLTVL.

The chain carries TRBV21-1 and TRBJ1-5; no check of the table's D call, TRBD1, against the DNA was made. TRBV21-1 is assigned pseudogene status. The CDR3 length is 16 residues. CDR3 coding DNA: TGTGCCAGCAGCAAAGAGTTAATGGACAGGGATCAGCCCCAGCATTTT. Protein: CASSKELMDRDQPQHF.

CDR3 sequence: CASSLETSGRRGELFF. As DNA, the CDR3 is TGTGCCAGCAGCTTAGAGACTAGCGGGAGACGTGGGGAGCTGTTTTTT. The genes are TRBV7-2 and TRBJ2-2; 12 bases agree with TRBD2. CDR3 length: 16 residues. V lost 1 base, J lost 8 bases, and 5 bases stayed unmatched. In germline, CDR1 is SGHTA, CDR2 FQGNSA.

In its sample, this clone was seen a few times. V and J are TRBV7-3 and TRBJ1-1; no reliable D call. The CDR3 contains 13 residues. Germline CDR1 is SGHTA and CDR2 is FQGTGA. The V and J ends lost 2 bases and 1 base respectively, with 5 bases between them. In nucleotides, the CDR3 is TGTGCCAGCAGCTTACAAAAGAACACTGAAGCTTTCTTT. Its protein is CASSLQKNTEAFF. Supplemented by reference TRBV7-3 and TRBJ1-1, the full variable domain reads GAGVSQTPSNKVTEKGKYVELRCDPISGHTALYWYRQSLGQGPEFLIYFQGTGAADDSGLPNDRFFAVRPEGSVSTLKIQRTERGDSAVYLCASSLQKNTEAFFGQGTRLTVV.

The CDR3 region is CDQTPGLADPANIQYF. DNA of the CDR3: TGTGACCAAACCCCCGGACTAGCGGATCCTGCAAACATTCAGTACTTC. The chain recombines TRBV5-3 with TRBJ2-4; 10 bases match TRBD2. TRBV5-3 is an ORF for which the function is uncertain. The CDR3 has 16 amino acids.

V usage is TRBV11-3 and J usage is TRBJ1-4, with TRBD1 as a possible D gene (6 bases). The V and J ends lost 5 bases and 2 bases respectively, with 12 bases between them. This CDR3 has 15 residues. CDR1 and CDR2 (germline): SGHNT, YENEEA. CDR3 nucleotides: TGTGCCAGCAGCAAGACCAGGGGTACTAATGAAAAACTGTTTTTT. This sequence encodes CASSKTRGTNEKLFF.

The V gene is TRBV7-6, the J gene TRBJ2-7, with 8 nucleotides matching TRBD2. CDR1 and CDR2 (germline): SGHVS, FNYEAQ. V lost 1 base, J lost 6 bases, and 8 bases stayed unmatched. CDR3 length: 15 residues. CDR3 coding DNA: TGTGCCAGCAGCTTAGTTGGGACTAGGGGAGCCGAGCAGTACTTC. It yields the protein CASSLVGTRGAEQYF.

The chain is built from TRBV7-8 and TRBJ1-2; no clear D gene. CDR1 and CDR2 (germline): SGHVS, FQNEAQ. The V and J ends lost 4 bases and 0 bases respectively, with 21 bases between them. There are 18 residues in the CDR3. CDR3 loop: CASSSRTRQDIPNYGYTF. The CDR3 coding sequence is TGTGCCAGCAGCTCCCGCACCCGTCAGGATATCCCTAACTATGGCTACACCTTC.

The chain combines TRBV6-5 with TRBJ2-2; 7 bases line up with TRBD1. This CDR3 has 16 residues. Losses at the gene ends were 3 bases for V and 7 bases for J; bases not matched to a gene: 11. The germline gives CDR1 MNHEY, CDR2 SVGAGI. The CDR3 DNA reads TGTGCCAGCAGTTATCTGCCGACAGGGTTCAGCGGGGAGCTGTTTTTT. Amino acids: CASSYLPTGFSGELFF.

The chain combines TRBV18 with TRBJ2-7; D is possibly TRBD1 (5 bases). V was clipped by 3 bases and J by 0 bases, with 9 bases between them. The CDR3 spans 14 residues. Per the germline V gene, CDR1 is KGHSH and CDR2 is LQKENI. The CDR3 coding sequence is TGTGCCAGCTCACCCAATACAGGCTCCTACGAGCAGTACTTC. Its protein product is CASSPNTGSYEQYF.

This clone showed up just a few times. The chain carries TRBV6-1 and TRBJ1-2; D unclear. The length of the CDR3 is 12 residues. Trimming took off 3 bases at V and 8 bases at J, with 10 bases between the two ends. Germline V CDR1 and CDR2: MNHNS, SASEGT. CDR3 residues: CASSDSLGGYTF. Here the CDR3 DNA reads TGTGCCAGCAGTGACTCACTAGGGGGCTACACCTTC.

This sequence joins TRBV27 and TRBJ1-1, with 10 bases fitting TRBD1. This CDR3 region has 13 residues. J gave up 3 bases and V 6 bases, and 1 base lay outside the gene matches. CDR1 is MNHEY and CDR2 is SMNVEV in the germline V gene (reference sequence). The CDR3 protein is CASRGQGDTEAFF. DNA for the CDR3: TGTGCCAGCAGAGGACAGGGGGACACTGAAGCTTTCTTT.

DNA of the CDR3: TGTGCCAGCAGCTTAAGAGGGGGCTATGGCTACACCTTC. This codes for CASSLRGGYGYTF. The V and J genes are TRBV7-2 and TRBJ1-2, with TRBD1 as a possible D gene (6 bases). Per germline, CDR1 SGHTA and CDR2 FQGNSA. CDR3 length equals 13 residues. Trimming left V 2 bases short and J 4 bases short, with 8 bases between.

This clone is labeled as medium-sized. V usage is TRBV2 and J usage is TRBJ2-1, with D possibly matching TRBD2 (5 bases). CDR1 and CDR2 (germline): SNHLY, FYNNEI. The CDR3 has 15 amino acids. Deletions cut 6 bases from V and 10 bases from J, with 22 bases between. The CDR3 is CASSLTTLAGWEQFF. CDR3 nucleotides: TGTGCCAGCAGCCTTACGACGCTAGCCGGCTGGGAGCAGTTCTTC.

The chain employs TRBV9 and TRBJ1-2; no reliable D call. CDR3 size: 16 residues. Germline-derived CDR1 and CDR2 are SGDLS and YYNGEE. Trimming pared 0 bases from V and 8 bases from J, leaving 20 bases between. CDR3 sequence (DNA): TGTGCCAGCAGCGTAGCGGCTAGCGCGATCCCGAGGGGCTACACCTTC. Residues: CASSVAASAIPRGYTF.